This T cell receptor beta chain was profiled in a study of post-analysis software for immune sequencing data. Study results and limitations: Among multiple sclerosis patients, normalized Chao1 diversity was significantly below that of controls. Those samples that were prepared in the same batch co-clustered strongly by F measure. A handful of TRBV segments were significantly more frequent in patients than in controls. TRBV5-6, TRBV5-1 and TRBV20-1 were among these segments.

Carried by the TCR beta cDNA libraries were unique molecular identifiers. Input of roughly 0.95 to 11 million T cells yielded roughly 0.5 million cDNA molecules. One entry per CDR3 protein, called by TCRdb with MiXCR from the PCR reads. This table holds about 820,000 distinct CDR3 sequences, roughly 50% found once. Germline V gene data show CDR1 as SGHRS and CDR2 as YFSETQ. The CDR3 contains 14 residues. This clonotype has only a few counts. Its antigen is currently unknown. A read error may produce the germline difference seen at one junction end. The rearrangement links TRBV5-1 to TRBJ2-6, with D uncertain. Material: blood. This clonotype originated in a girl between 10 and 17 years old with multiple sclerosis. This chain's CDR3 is CASSLSAGANVLTF. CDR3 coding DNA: TGTGCCAGCAGTTTAAGCGCTGGGGCCAACGTCCTGACTTTC.